Below, one TCR beta chain is given with its context. Its antigen is undetermined. These data come from a study of T cell repertoires in cytomegalovirus infection. Study-level findings and limits: It was HLA-C-restricted CMV-specific TCR beta clonotypes that dominated the response ex vivo.

V shed 0 bases and J 0 bases; nucleotides not matched to a gene: 2. Germline V CDR1 and CDR2: SGHAT, FQNNGV. The CDR3 sequence is 17 residues long. One entry per CDR3 protein results from TCRdb running MiXCR on the reads. The profile covers 450,000 to 550,000 distinct CDR3 sequences, with roughly 46% appearing a single time and around 44% taken by the ten largest. J is TRBJ2-1 and V is TRBV11-2; 10 bases agree with TRBD2. Sample: cultured PBMCs, taken from culture after CMV antigen stimulation. The TCR was taken from a human donor in good health (CMV status not recorded). Some clones in this sample may be carry-over from other donors' samples. DNA of the CDR3: TGTGCCAGCAGCTTAGATGCTAGCGGGAGCTCCTACAATGAGCAGTTCTTC. This gives the protein CASSLDASGSSYNEQFF.